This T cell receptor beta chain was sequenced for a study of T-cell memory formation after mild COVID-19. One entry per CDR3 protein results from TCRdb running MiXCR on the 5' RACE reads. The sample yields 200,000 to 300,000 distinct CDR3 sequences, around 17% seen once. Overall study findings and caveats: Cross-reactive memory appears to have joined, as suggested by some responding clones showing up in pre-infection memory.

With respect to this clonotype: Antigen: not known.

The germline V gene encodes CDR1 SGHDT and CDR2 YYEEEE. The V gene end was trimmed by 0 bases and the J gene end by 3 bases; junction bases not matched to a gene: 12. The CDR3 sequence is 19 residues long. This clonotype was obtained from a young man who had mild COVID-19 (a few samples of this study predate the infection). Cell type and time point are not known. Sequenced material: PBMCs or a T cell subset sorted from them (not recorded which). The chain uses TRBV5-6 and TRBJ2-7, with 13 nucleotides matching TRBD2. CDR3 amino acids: CASSLGLAGGPPVDYEQYV. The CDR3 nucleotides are TGTGCCAGCAGCTTGGGACTAGCGGGGGGACCCCCCGTAGACTACGAGCAGTACGTC.